The rows below give T cell receptor beta chains drawn from one sample of a study of T cells in Graves' hyperthyroidism and ophthalmopathy. TCRdb analysed the multiplex PCR reads with MiXCR anew, one entry per CDR3 protein. The repertoire includes hundreds of thousands of distinct CDR3 sequences, more than 15% of them detected once, and 17% sits in the top ten. Sequenced input: blood. These receptors were taken from a woman between 18 and 29 years old with Graves' ophthalmopathy. CDR3s include the opening cysteine and the closing phenylalanine or tryptophan. A D gene is named only where the DNA matches it firmly. Only part of the rows carry a size: once, few, many, or a class if the clone is expanded.

clone size,J gene,D gene,V gene,CDR3 DNA,CDR3 protein
many,TRBJ1-6,TRBD1,TRBV12-3/TRBV12-4,TGTGCCAGCAGGCCACAGGGGGTAGGTTCACCCCTCCACTTT,CASRPQGVGSPLHF
few,TRBJ2-7,TRBD1,TRBV6-1,TGTGCCAGCAGGTCCGGGACAGGGGTCTACGAGCAGTACTTC,CASRSGTGVYEQYF
few,TRBJ1-3,.,TRBV4-1,TGCGCCAGCAGCCAAGACCCCGGGGGACCGGGAAACACCATATATTTT,CASSQDPGGPGNTIYF
few,TRBJ2-1,TRBD1,TRBV28,TGCGCCGCAGGGGGATCAGCGGCTACTACTGGTGAGCAGTTCTTC,CAAGGSAATTGEQFF
many,TRBJ2-7,.,TRBV18,TGTGCCAGCTCACCACCGGCCCGACAGTGGAACGAGCAGTACTTC,CASSPPARQWNEQYF
.,TRBJ2-7,.,TRBV5-6,TGTGCCAGCAGCTTGGACGCTATCGAGCAGTACTTC,CASSLDAIEQYF
many,TRBJ1-1,TRBD1,TRBV5-4,TGTGCCAGCAGCGGCGGGACAGGGTCCCGAACTGAAGCTTTCTTT,CASSGGTGSRTEAFF
many,TRBJ2-1,.,TRBV11-2,TGTGCCAGCAGCCCACCTCACAATGAGCAGTTCTTC,CASSPPHNEQFF
.,TRBJ2-4,TRBD1,TRBV12-3/TRBV12-4,TGTGCCAGCAGACCAGGGGGCCCTAAAAACATTCAGTACTTC,CASRPGGPKNIQYF
few,TRBJ1-2,.,TRBV20-1,TGCAGTGCCCCGGACAATAGTTATGGCTACACCTTC,CSAPDNSYGYTF
many,TRBJ2-5,TRBD1,TRBV7-2,TGTGCCAGCAGTCAGGACAGGGCACAAGAGACCCAGTACTTC,CASSQDRAQETQYF
many,TRBJ2-7,TRBD2,TRBV5-1,TGCGCCAGCAGCTTCGCGGGGGACGAGCAGTACTTC,CASSFAGDEQYF
.,TRBJ2-5,TRBD2,TRBV30,TGTGCCTGGAGTGCTCGACTAGCGGGAGGGCCCGAAGAGACCCAGTACTTC,CAWSARLAGGPEETQYF
many,TRBJ1-4,TRBD1,TRBV2,TGTGCCAGCAGTCCGGGACAGGGCCGAGAAAAACTGTTTTTT,CASSPGQGREKLFF
.,TRBJ1-6,.,TRBV7-9,TGTGCCAGCAGCTCCCGTCCTAGCTCCTATAATTCACCCCTCCACTTT,CASSSRPSSYNSPLHF
many,TRBJ1-5,TRBD1,TRBV24-1,TGTGCCACCAGTGATTTTGGGACAGTGCAGCCCCAGCATTTT,CATSDFGTVQPQHF
few,TRBJ1-6,.,TRBV10-3,TGTGCCATCATTTTACCCACCCGGGACCGAAATAATTCACCCCTCCACTTT,CAIILPTRDRNNSPLHF
many,TRBJ2-7,.,TRBV7-9,TGTGCCAGCAGACCCAACGAGAGCGATTTAGGTCCTTACGAGCAGTACTTC,CASRPNESDLGPYEQYF
.,TRBJ1-3,TRBD1,TRBV7-2,TGTGCCAGCAGCTACCAAGGGACAGGGGTCGGAAACACCATATATTTT,CASSYQGTGVGNTIYF
many,TRBJ1-2,.,TRBV5-1,TGTGCCAGCAGTTTAGGGGGGGGTAACTATGGCTACACCTTC,CASSLGGGNYGYTF
many,TRBJ2-3,.,TRBV29-1,TGCAGCGTTGTTCAGCGGGGCACAGATACGCAGTATTTT,CSVVQRGTDTQYF
many,TRBJ2-3,TRBD2,TRBV27,TGTGCCAGCGGGGGGCTAGCGGGAGGGGATACGCAGTATTTT,CASGGLAGGDTQYF
many,TRBJ1-1,.,TRBV7-3,TGTGCCAGCAGCTTAACAGGGGTCGGCACTGAAGCTTTCTTT,CASSLTGVGTEAFF
.,TRBJ2-7,.,TRBV7-2,TGTGCCAGCAGCTTTTCGGGGGTCTTTTCCTACGAGCAGTACTTC,CASSFSGVFSYEQYF
many,TRBJ1-2,.,TRBV3-1,TGTGCCAGCAGTCATCTCGGCGATAACTATGGCTACACCTTC,CASSHLGDNYGYTF
.,TRBJ2-7,.,TRBV7-9,TGTGCCAGCAGCTTACATGACAGCTACGAGCAGTACTTC,CASSLHDSYEQYF
many,TRBJ2-7,TRBD1,TRBV20-1,TGCAGTGCTAGAGATGGACAGGGGGTTTACGAGCAGTACTTC,CSARDGQGVYEQYF
.,TRBJ1-5,TRBD1,TRBV19,TGTGCCAGTATCCCGAGGGGGCGGAATCAGCCCCAGCATTTT,CASIPRGRNQPQHF
many,TRBJ1-1,.,TRBV7-2,TGTGCCAGCAGCTTAGAGGCAGGGATGAACACTGAAGCTTTCTTT,CASSLEAGMNTEAFF
.,TRBJ1-1,.,TRBV29-1,TGCAGCGTCGAGACTGAAGCTTTCTTT,CSVETEAFF
few,TRBJ2-7,TRBD1,TRBV9,TGTGCCAGCAGCGAGACCGGGACAGGGGGATACGAGCAGTACTTC,CASSETGTGGYEQYF
.,TRBJ1-4,TRBD1,TRBV28,TGTGCCAGCAGTTCCCGGGACAGGAGACGTAATGAAAAACTGTTTTTT,CASSSRDRRRNEKLFF
.,TRBJ1-2,.,TRBV19,TGTGCCAGTAGTCTGGACAGTCTTGGCTACACCTTC,CASSLDSLGYTF
.,TRBJ1-3,.,TRBV20-1,TGCAGTGCTAGACCCCCTGGGGTCGAGAACACCATATATTTT,CSARPPGVENTIYF
many,TRBJ2-5,TRBD2,TRBV3-1,TGTGCCAGCAGCCAAGGACTAGCGGGGGGGGAGACCCAGTACTTC,CASSQGLAGGETQYF
few,TRBJ2-1,.,TRBV6-1,TGTGCCAGCAGTGAAGACCGAACACGGTACAATGAGCAGTTCTTC,CASSEDRTRYNEQFF
.,TRBJ1-5,TRBD1,TRBV6-1,TGTGCCAGCAAAAGTGGGACAGGGCGAAATCAGCCCCAGCATTTT,CASKSGTGRNQPQHF
many,TRBJ2-5,.,TRBV6-1,TGTGCCAGCAGACGAGAAGAGACCCAGTACTTC,CASRREETQYF
.,TRBJ1-6,TRBD1,TRBV6-1,TGTGCCAGCAGTGAAAGGGGGACAGTAAATTCACCCCTCCACTTT,CASSERGTVNSPLHF
few,TRBJ2-7,.,TRBV18,TGTGCCAGCCCTCGAGCCTCGAGCGGTAACTCCTACGAGCAGTACTTC,CASPRASSGNSYEQYF
many,TRBJ2-3,.,TRBV27,TGTGCCAGCAGTGGTGGCACAGATACGCAGTATTTT,CASSGGTDTQYF
many,TRBJ2-3,TRBD2,TRBV7-9,TGTGCCAGCACCCCAGAGGGGCCGGGTACGAGCGGGGGCACAGATACGCAGTATTTT,CASTPEGPGTSGGTDTQYF
many,TRBJ1-1,TRBD1,TRBV12-3/TRBV12-4,TGTGCCAGCAGCCTCTCAGGGGGGAGTCGTGGGACTGAAGCTTTCTTT,CASSLSGGSRGTEAFF
many,TRBJ2-1,.,TRBV27,TGTGCCAGCAGCAACTCACTGGACAGCTCCTACAATGAGCAGTTCTTC,CASSNSLDSSYNEQFF
many,TRBJ1-1,.,TRBV2,TGTGCCAGCAGAGACACTCTGAACACTGAAGCTTTCTTT,CASRDTLNTEAFF